This record concerns one T cell receptor beta chain sequence. TCRdb keeps only in-frame clones here, not all; method: immunoSEQ multiplex PCR. This sample has roughly 87,000 clones; over 75% occur once, and the top ten carry approximately 0.41%. These data come from a study of technical replicates of blood from four donors. J lost 8 bases, V lost 8 bases, and 13 bases had no gene match. The CDR3 length is 14 residues. Looked up from germline, CDR1 is MNHEY and CDR2 is SMNVEV (reference sequence). The receptor was isolated from a human donor in good health. Sequenced material: T cells isolated from PBMCs. The chain links TRBV27 to TRBJ1-2; 8 nucleotides match TRBD1. The chain's CDR3 is CASFTTGGTGGYTF. CDR3 DNA sequence: TGTGCCAGCTTCACTACAGGGGGAACGGGGGGCTACACCTTC.